The 18 T cell receptor beta chains below were found in one sample sequenced in a study of cytomegalovirus exposure and HLA in healthy donors. The PCR contained 60 Vbeta and 13 Jbeta primers. Repertoires were generated with immunoSEQ multiplex PCR, while TCRdb's copy carries only in-frame clones and drops some. This sample carries about 190,000 clones, roughly four fifths of them seen once, and the ten largest clones take approximately 2.8%. Source material: PBMCs. Every receptor here comes from a woman aged 25 to 39 in good health and CMV-seropositive.

The chain links TRBV4-1 to TRBJ1-1; 8 positions match TRBD1. The CDR3 is 19 residues long. The junction had 22 bases not matched to a gene; V was cut back by 1 base and J by 9 bases. Germline values: CDR1 MGHRA, CDR2 YSYEKL. In nucleotides, the CDR3 is TGCGCCAGCAGCCAAGCCGGCAGGACTTTAGGGGACAGGAGGGGTAAAGCTTTCTTT. Amino acids: CASSQAGRTLGDRRGKAFF.

The chain links TRBV9 to TRBJ2-7; D possibly corresponds to TRBD2 (6 bases). The CDR3 sequence is 16 residues long. The V end lost 4 bases, the J end lost 1 base, and 18 bases lay between the germline ends. Germline V lookup: CDR1 SGDLS, CDR2 YYNGEE. The CDR3 DNA sequence: TGTGCCAGCAGCCCCTTCTCGGGGACTTCATCCTACGAGCAGTACTTC. Translation: CASSPFSGTSSYEQYF.

The CDR3 protein is CASSLILAGTTGELFF. The CDR3 bases are TGTGCCAGCAGTTTAATTCTAGCGGGGACCACCGGGGAGCTGTTTTTT. V and J are TRBV28 and TRBJ2-2; 9 bases map to TRBD2. The CDR3 sequence is 16 residues long. CDR1 MDHEN and CDR2 SYDVKM come from the germline V gene. Trimming at V came to 2 bases and at J to 4 bases, leaving 5 bases not matched to a gene.

This chain uses TRBV18 with TRBJ2-3; unclear D gene. This CDR3 is built from 11 residues. Germline V gene sequence: CDR1 KGHSH, CDR2 LQKENI. V was pared by 2 bases and J by 8 bases, with 5 bases between. The CDR3 is CASSPMSTQYF. The CDR3 region has the DNA TGTGCCAGCTCACCAATGAGTACGCAGTATTTT. The full variable domain, with the rest looked up from reference TRBV18 and TRBJ2-3, is NAGVMQNPRHLVRRRGQEARLRCSPMKGHSHVYWYRQLPEEGLKFMVYLQKENIIDESGMPKERFSAEFPKEGPSILRIQQVVRGDSAAYFCASSPMSTQYFGPGTRLTVL.

CDR3 DNA: TGTGCCAGCAGTCAGACACCCGAACCCGGGGAGCTGTTTTTT. Protein product: CASSQTPEPGELFF. The V gene is TRBV6-5, the J gene TRBJ2-2; D gene unclear. The CDR3 runs to 14 residues. Looked up from germline, CDR1 is MNHEY and CDR2 is SVGAGI. Trimming stripped 5 bases from V and 6 bases from J, with 13 bases between.

V is TRBV5-6 and J is TRBJ2-1; D is perhaps TRBD2 (6 bases). The CDR3 is 16 residues long. Trimming took 4 bases from V and 0 from J, leaving 14 bases between them. Germline V gene sequence: CDR1 SGHDT, CDR2 YYEEEE. In DNA form, the CDR3 reads TGTGCCAGCAGCCCGGAGGGCCGTTTCTCCTACAATGAGCAGTTCTTC. Its translation: CASSPEGRFSYNEQFF.

The chain is built from TRBV5-4 and TRBJ2-5; D uncertain. This CDR3 region has 13 residues. V was pared by 0 bases and J by 7 bases, with 10 bases between. Germline lookup yields CDR1 SGHNT and CDR2 YYREEE (reference sequence). In DNA, the CDR3 is TGTGCCAGCAGCTTGGCGGGTCCAGCGACCCAGTACTTC. Amino acids: CASSLAGPATQYF. Filled out from reference TRBV5-4 and TRBJ2-5, the complete variable domain reads ETGVTQSPTHLIKTRGQQVTLRCSSQSGHNTVSWYQQALGQGPQFIFQYYREEENGRGNFPPRFSGLQFPNYSSELNVNALELDDSALYLCASSLAGPATQYFGPGTRLLVL.

As DNA, the CDR3 is TGTGCCAGCAGCGTAGGGCTGAACACCGGGGAGCTGTTTTTT. This codes for CASSVGLNTGELFF. The chain joins TRBV9 to TRBJ2-2; no reliable D call. CDR1 and CDR2 (germline): SGDLS, YYNGEE. Trimming took off 0 bases at V and 1 base at J, with 4 bases between the two ends. This CDR3 region has 14 residues. Complete variable domain (other parts from reference TRBV9 and TRBJ2-2): DSGVTQTPKHLITATGQRVTLRCSPRSGDLSVYWYQQSLDQGLQFLIQYYNGEERAKGNILERFSAQQFPDLHSELNLSSLELGDSALYFCASSVGLNTGELFFGEGSRLTVL.

This clone was recorded many times. The chain recombines TRBV7-8 with TRBJ2-7; 12 positions match TRBD1. The CDR3 is made up of 18 amino acids. J gave up 3 bases and V 4 bases, and 13 bases lay outside the gene matches. Per germline, CDR1 SGHVS and CDR2 FQNEAQ. The CDR3 sequence is CASSSPGQGALTLYEQYF. CDR3 DNA: TGTGCCAGCAGCTCGCCGGGACAGGGGGCGCTCACCCTCTACGAGCAGTACTTC.

The chain recombines TRBV5-1 with TRBJ1-2; 9 bases map to TRBD1. CDR3 size: 14 residues. In germline, CDR1 is SGHRS, CDR2 YFSETQ. V lost 5 bases and J lost 8; bases outside the gene matches: 10. CDR3 residues: CASRNGTGTWGYTF. CDR3 sequence (DNA): TGCGCCAGCAGGAACGGGACAGGGACTTGGGGCTACACCTTC.

CDR3: CASRNGQGTYEQYF. Here the CDR3 DNA reads TGTGCCAGCAGAAACGGACAGGGAACCTACGAGCAGTACTTC. The chain uses TRBV6-5 and TRBJ2-7, with TRBD1 matching 8 bases. CDR1 and CDR2 from the germline V gene are MNHEY and SVGAGI. The V and J ends lost 6 bases and 2 bases, in that order; junction bases with no gene match: 6. The CDR3 is 14 residues long.

V and J are TRBV4-1 and TRBJ1-4; D call uncertain. The ends were cut back, 0 bases at V and 3 bases at J, with 5 bases in the middle. Looked up from germline, CDR1 is MGHRA and CDR2 is YSYEKL. The CDR3 is 14 amino acids. CDR3 amino acids: CASSQDLANEKLFF. DNA for the CDR3: TGCGCCAGCAGCCAAGATCTAGCTAATGAAAAACTGTTTTTT.

This clone occurred a few times. Written as DNA, the CDR3 is TGTGCCAGCAGTCCCCTGGGACAGGTCTATGGCTACACCTTC. Its translation: CASSPLGQVYGYTF. J is TRBJ1-2 and V is TRBV28, with TRBD1 identical over 8 bases. J gave up 4 bases and V 5 bases, and 6 bases lay outside the gene matches. The V gene's germline CDR1 is MDHEN and CDR2 SYDVKM. This CDR3 has 14 amino acids.

A word on this clone: The sample has other DNA sequences that encode this CDR3 too. The V and J genes are TRBV27 and TRBJ2-1, with D possibly matching TRBD2 (5 bases). The CDR3 has 11 residues. The germline gives CDR1 MNHEY, CDR2 SMNVEV (reference sequence). V was shortened by 2 bases and J by 10 bases, with 6 bases between the two germline ends. The CDR3 bases are TGTGCCAGCAGTTTAGGGAGCGAGCAGTTCTTC. Translating gives CASSLGSEQFF.

This chain connects TRBV4-1 to TRBJ1-5, with TRBD1 matching over 7 bases. The length of the CDR3 is 15 residues. Unmatched junction bases numbered 10, after V lost 4 bases and J lost 7 bases. From germline, CDR1 is MGHRA and CDR2 YSYEKL. CDR3 sequence reads: CASSPLIGGRQPQHF. CDR3 sequence (DNA): TGCGCCAGCAGCCCCTTAATAGGGGGCAGGCAGCCCCAGCATTTT.

The genes are TRBV19 and TRBJ2-7, with 12 bases fitting TRBD2. V trimming: 7 bases; J trimming: 5 bases; junction bases outside the gene matches: 12. CDR1 LNHDA and CDR2 SQIVND come from the germline V gene (reference sequence). The CDR3 has 16 amino acids. The CDR3 DNA follows: TGTGCCAGTACCCCCCTCGCGACTAGCGGGAGCAACGAGCAGTACTTC. As protein: CASTPLATSGSNEQYF.

This clone occurred a few times. V and J are TRBV27 and TRBJ1-1; 8 bases are shared with TRBD1. After removal of 9 bases from V and 4 bases from J, the junction contained 7 bases not matched to a gene. This CDR3 contains 13 residues. Looked up from germline, CDR1 is MNHEY and CDR2 is SMNVEV (reference sequence). For the CDR3, the DNA is TGTGCCAGTTGGGACAGGAGATTCACTGAAGCTTTCTTT. Translation: CASWDRRFTEAFF.

This chain links TRBV7-6 with TRBJ2-2; D ambiguous. The CDR3 is made up of 13 amino acids. CDR1 is SGHVS, CDR2 FNYEAQ, per germline. V shed 1 base and J shed 7 bases, with 7 bases lying between them. CDR3 nucleotide sequence: TGTGCCAGCAGCTTAGATATTGTCGGGGAGCTGTTTTTT. Translated: CASSLDIVGELFF. Full variable domain (rest looked up from reference TRBV7-6 and TRBJ2-2): GAGVSQSPRYKVTKRGQDVALRCDPISGHVSLYWYRQALGQGPEFLTYFNYEAQQDKSGLPNDRFSAERPEGSISTLTIQRTEQRDSAMYRCASSLDIVGELFFGEGSRLTVL.